The 17 T cell receptor beta chains reported below all come from one sample, sequenced in a study of neoadjuvant nivolumab and ipilimumab in lung cancer. Sequencing was performed with immunoSEQ multiplex PCR; in TCRdb, only in-frame clones are kept and a portion is missing. The sample holds approximately 17,000 clones, more than 75% seen once. The sequencing here drew on tumor tissue, taken after neoadjuvant nivolumab, alone or with ipilimumab, at or shortly before surgery. The receptors derive from an adult with non-small cell lung cancer.

Here the CDR3 DNA reads TGTGCCACCAGCAGAGAGGTCGCAACTAATGAAAAACTGTTTTTT. Protein sequence: CATSREVATNEKLFF. This sequence joins TRBV15 and TRBJ1-4; D uncertain. The V and J ends lost 0 bases and 0 bases respectively, with 5 bases between them. Germline V gene data show CDR1 as LNHNV and CDR2 as YYDKDF (reference sequence). The CDR3 runs 15 residues.

About this clone: Mismatch with germline at one junction end may stem from a read error. The rearrangement links TRBV11-1 to TRBJ2-2; tentatively, D is TRBD2 (6 bases). CDR3 size: 15 residues. CDR1 SGHAT and CDR2 FQDESV come from the germline V gene (reference sequence). The CDR3 is CASSLAVANTGELFF. CDR3 bases: TGTGCCAGCAGTTTAGCGGTCGCGAACACCGGGGAGCTGTTTTTT.

The genes are TRBV2 and TRBJ1-1; 7 bases line up with TRBD1. Germline V gives CDR1 SNHLY, CDR2 FYNNEI. The CDR3 length is 15 residues. After removal of 2 bases from V and 0 bases from J, the junction contained 3 bases not matched to a gene. The CDR3 nucleotides read TGTGCCAGCAGTGAACCGGGACAGATGAACACTGAAGCTTTCTTT. It is translated as CASSEPGQMNTEAFF.

The chain uses TRBV30 and TRBJ2-7; no reliable D call. This CDR3 has 10 amino acids. Germline assignment: CDR1 GTSNPN and CDR2 SVGIG (reference sequence). V was cut by 2 bases and J by 5 bases, with 4 bases left in between. This chain's CDR3 is CAWSRNEQYF. CDR3 nucleotides: TGTGCCTGGAGTCGGAACGAGCAGTACTTC. Together with reference TRBV30 and TRBJ2-7, the CDR3 gives the full variable domain: SQTIHQWPATLVQPVGSPLSLECTVEGTSNPNLYWYRQAAGRGLQLLFYSVGIGQISSEVPQNLSASRPQDRQFILSSKKLLLSDSGFYLCAWSRNEQYFGPGTRLTVT.

The CDR3 loop is CASSVALAGVNEQFF. In nucleotides, the CDR3 is TGTGCCAGCAGCGTAGCTCTAGCGGGAGTAAATGAGCAGTTCTTC. This chain uses TRBV9 with TRBJ2-1; 10 bases map to TRBD2. With 0 bases clipped from V and 7 bases from J, the junction kept 4 bases outside the gene matches. From germline, CDR1 is SGDLS and CDR2 YYNGEE. The CDR3 contains 15 residues.

The gene calls are TRBV7-9 and TRBJ2-5, with 7 positions matching TRBD2. The CDR3 totals 17 residues. Germline V gene lookup returns CDR1 SEHNR and CDR2 FQNEAQ (reference sequence). Unmatched junction bases numbered 11, after V lost 2 bases and J lost 2 bases. The CDR3 region is CASSLWGGWVGQETQYF. In DNA, the CDR3 is TGTGCCAGCAGCTTATGGGGGGGTTGGGTAGGACAAGAGACCCAGTACTTC.

The chain carries TRBV6-4 and TRBJ2-2, with a possible D match to TRBD2 (6 bases). The CDR3 has 14 residues. CDR1 is MRHNA, CDR2 SNTAGT, per germline. Trimming took off 5 bases at V and 5 bases at J, with 12 bases between the two ends. The CDR3 sequence: CASSRKEGTGELFF. CDR3 DNA sequence: TGTGCCAGCAGTCGAAAGGAGGGAACCGGGGAGCTGTTTTTT.

The chain recombines TRBV14 with TRBJ1-2, with D possibly TRBD1 on 6 matching bases. There are 14 residues in the CDR3. Between the trimmed V and J ends, which lost 2 bases and 4 bases, there was a span of 11 bases. Per germline, CDR1 SGHDN and CDR2 FVKESK. CDR3 coding DNA: TGTGCCAGCAGCCAATCCGGGGGCCCCTATGGCTACACCTTC. Its translation is CASSQSGGPYGYTF.

This chain joins TRBV5-1 and TRBJ1-2, with D unclear. This CDR3 is 12 amino acids long. Trimming took 4 bases from V and 14 from J, leaving 18 bases between them. Germline V gene data show CDR1 as SGHRS and CDR2 as YFSETQ. The CDR3 DNA sequence: TGCGCCAGCAGCCCACTTAACACGGAGGCAACCTTC. The encoded protein is CASSPLNTEATF.

The chain couples TRBV28 to TRBJ1-2; D is unresolved. V dropped 7 bases and J dropped 3 bases, with 12 bases sitting between them. From germline, CDR1 is MDHEN and CDR2 SYDVKM. There are 13 residues in the CDR3. As DNA, the CDR3 is TGTGCCAGCAATGGGTATTCGGACTATGGCTACACCTTC. Amino acids: CASNGYSDYGYTF.

This clone is labeled medium-sized. Other DNA sequences within the sample encode an identical CDR3. The CDR3 is CASSSESYGYTF. The CDR3 nucleotides are TGTGCCAGCTCAAGCGAGTCCTATGGCTACACCTTC. The chain has TRBV18 and TRBJ1-2; D gene unclear. This CDR3 region has 12 residues. V was trimmed by 5 bases and J by 4 bases, leaving 8 bases between them. Germline assignment: CDR1 KGHSH and CDR2 LQKENI.

This chain connects TRBV15 to TRBJ2-1; D gene ambiguous. Germline values: CDR1 LNHNV, CDR2 YYDKDF (reference sequence). This CDR3 is built from 12 residues. Trimming removed 5 bases at V and 7 bases at J, with 9 bases between. CDR3 in DNA: TGTGCCACCAGCCCCCCTTGGAATGAGCAGTTCTTC. As protein: CATSPPWNEQFF.

CDR3 nucleotide sequence: TGCGCCAGCAGCTTGGCGCTAGCGGGACGTAGCACAGATACGCAGTATTTT. It is translated as CASSLALAGRSTDTQYF. The J gene is TRBJ2-3, the V gene TRBV5-1; 9 positions match TRBD2. J lost 0 bases, V lost 0 bases, and 5 bases had no gene match. This CDR3 region has 17 residues. Looked up from germline, CDR1 is SGHRS and CDR2 is YFSETQ. Based on the CDR3 plus reference TRBV5-1 and TRBJ2-3, the full variable domain is KAGVTQTPRYLIKTRGQQVTLSCSPISGHRSVSWYQQTPGQGLQFLFEYFSETQRNKGNFPGRFSGRQFSNSRSEMNVSTLELGDSALYLCASSLALAGRSTDTQYFGPGTRLTVL.

With regard to this clone: This sample includes further DNA sequences coding for the same CDR3. The chain links TRBV5-1 to TRBJ2-5, with no clear D. V dropped 0 bases and J dropped 4 bases, with 10 bases sitting between them. The CDR3 runs 14 residues. The V gene's germline CDR1 is SGHRS and CDR2 YFSETQ. In nucleotides, the CDR3 is TGCGCCAGCAGCTTGGGCCTTGATCGAGAGACCCAGTACTTC. It yields the protein CASSLGLDRETQYF.

This chain connects TRBV5-1 to TRBJ1-1, with TRBD1 matching 8 bases. The CDR3 loop spans 16 amino acids. Germline assignment: CDR1 SGHRS and CDR2 YFSETQ. The V gene end was trimmed by 1 base and the J gene end by 4 bases; junction bases not matched to a gene: 9. The CDR3 DNA sequence: TGCGCCAGCAGCTTGAAGGCAGGGGGCAGGGGCACTGAAGCTTTCTTT. Amino acids: CASSLKAGGRGTEAFF.

The chain employs TRBV15 and TRBJ2-2; D uncertain. V was shortened by 5 bases and J by 3 bases, with 7 bases between the two germline ends. The CDR3 runs 13 residues. Germline loops: CDR1 LNHNV, CDR2 YYDKDF (reference sequence). CDR3 sequence reads: CATSAPYTGELFF. The CDR3 coding sequence is TGTGCCACCAGCGCCCCCTACACCGGGGAGCTGTTTTTT.

The chain recombines TRBV30 with TRBJ1-2; 9 positions match TRBD1. The CDR3 sequence is 14 residues long. The V gene end was trimmed by 4 bases and the J gene end by 4 bases; junction bases not matched to a gene: 7. CDR1 is GTSNPN and CDR2 is SVGIG in the germline V gene (reference sequence). CDR3 in amino acids: CAWNNGTGPYGYTF. CDR3 nucleotide sequence: TGTGCCTGGAATAATGGGACAGGGCCCTATGGCTACACCTTC.